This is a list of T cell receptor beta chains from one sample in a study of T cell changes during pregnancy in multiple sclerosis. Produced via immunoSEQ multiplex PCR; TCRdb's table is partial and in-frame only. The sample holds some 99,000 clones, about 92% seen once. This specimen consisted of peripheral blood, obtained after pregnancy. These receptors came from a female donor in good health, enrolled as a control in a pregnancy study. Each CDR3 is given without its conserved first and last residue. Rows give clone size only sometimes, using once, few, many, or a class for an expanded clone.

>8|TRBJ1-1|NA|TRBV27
ASGRGIAF
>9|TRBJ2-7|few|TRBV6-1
ASNTVHEQY
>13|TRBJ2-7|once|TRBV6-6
ASSPDRGGPYEQY
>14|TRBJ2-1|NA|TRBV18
ASSPGGVISYNEQF
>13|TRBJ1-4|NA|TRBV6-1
ASSELGQGDEKLF
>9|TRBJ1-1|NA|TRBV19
ASRAGWKTF
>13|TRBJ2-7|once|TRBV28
ASSFRGMTGREQY
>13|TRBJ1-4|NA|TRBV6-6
ASTAGTGLGEKLF
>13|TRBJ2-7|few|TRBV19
ASSMGVWQGMEQY
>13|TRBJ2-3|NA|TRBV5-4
ASSSGTTSLDTQY